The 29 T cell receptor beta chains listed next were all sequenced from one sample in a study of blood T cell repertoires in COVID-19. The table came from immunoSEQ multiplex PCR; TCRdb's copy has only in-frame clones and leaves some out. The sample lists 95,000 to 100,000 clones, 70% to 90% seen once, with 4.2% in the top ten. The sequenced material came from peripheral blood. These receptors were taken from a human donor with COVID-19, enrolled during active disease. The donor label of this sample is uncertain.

For the CDR3, the DNA is TGTGCCATCAGTGAGCTAGCGGGAGATACGCAGTATTTT. Translating it yields CAISELAGDTQYF. This sequence joins TRBV10-3 and TRBJ2-3; 8 bases agree with TRBD2. Trimming at V came to 2 bases and at J to 5 bases, leaving 0 bases not matched to a gene. Germline V gene sequence: CDR1 ENHRY, CDR2 SYGVKD. CDR3 length equals 13 residues.

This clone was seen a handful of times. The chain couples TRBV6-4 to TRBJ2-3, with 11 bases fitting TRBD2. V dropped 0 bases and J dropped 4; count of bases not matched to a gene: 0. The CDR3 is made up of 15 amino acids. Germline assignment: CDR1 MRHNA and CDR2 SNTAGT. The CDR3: CASSDSSGGADTQYF. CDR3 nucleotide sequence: TGTGCCAGCAGTGACTCTAGCGGGGGGGCAGATACGCAGTATTTT.

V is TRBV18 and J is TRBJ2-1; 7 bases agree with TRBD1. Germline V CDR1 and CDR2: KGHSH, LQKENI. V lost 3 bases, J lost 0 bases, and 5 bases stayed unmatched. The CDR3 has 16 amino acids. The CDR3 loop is CASSPSQGFSYNEQFF. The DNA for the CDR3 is TGTGCCAGCTCACCCTCACAGGGGTTCTCCTACAATGAGCAGTTCTTC.

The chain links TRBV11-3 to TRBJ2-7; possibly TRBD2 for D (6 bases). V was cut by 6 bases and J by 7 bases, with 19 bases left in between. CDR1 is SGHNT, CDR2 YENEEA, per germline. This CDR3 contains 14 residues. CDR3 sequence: CASSPPGSRWEQYF. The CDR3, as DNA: TGTGCCAGCAGTCCCCCCGGGAGTAGATGGGAGCAGTACTTC.

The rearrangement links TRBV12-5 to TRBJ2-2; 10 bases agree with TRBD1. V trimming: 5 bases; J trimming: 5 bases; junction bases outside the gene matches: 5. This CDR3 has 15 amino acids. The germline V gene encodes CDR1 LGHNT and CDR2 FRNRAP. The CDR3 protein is CASGRGQGQTGELFF. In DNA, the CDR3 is TGTGCTAGTGGTCGGGGACAGGGGCAGACCGGGGAGCTGTTTTTT.

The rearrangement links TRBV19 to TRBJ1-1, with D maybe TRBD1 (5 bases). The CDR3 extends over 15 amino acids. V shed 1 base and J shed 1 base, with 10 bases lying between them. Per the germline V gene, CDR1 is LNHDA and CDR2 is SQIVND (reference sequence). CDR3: CASSIAQGANTEAFF. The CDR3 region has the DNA TGTGCCAGTAGTATAGCTCAGGGCGCGAACACTGAAGCTTTCTTT.

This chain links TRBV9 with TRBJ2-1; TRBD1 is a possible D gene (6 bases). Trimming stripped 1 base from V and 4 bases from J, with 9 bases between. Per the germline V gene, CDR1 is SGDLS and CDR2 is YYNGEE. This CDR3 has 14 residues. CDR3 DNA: TGTGCCAGCAGCGTACGTCAGGGGTACAATGAGCAGTTCTTC. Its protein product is CASSVRQGYNEQFF.

DNA of the CDR3: TGCAGCGGGCTGGGACAGCTGAACACTGAAGCTTTCTTT. It codes for CSGLGQLNTEAFF. The V call is TRBV29-1, the J call TRBJ1-1; 7 positions agree with TRBD1. CDR1 is SQVTM, CDR2 ANQGSEA, per germline. The CDR3 covers 13 residues. After removal of 7 bases from V and 0 bases from J, the junction contained 5 bases not matched to a gene.

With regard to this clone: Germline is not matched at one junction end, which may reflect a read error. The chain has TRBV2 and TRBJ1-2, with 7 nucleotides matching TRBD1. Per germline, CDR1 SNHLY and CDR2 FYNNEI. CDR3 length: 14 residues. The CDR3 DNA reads TGTGCCAGCAGGGAAGACAGGGTTTGGTATGGCTACACCTTC. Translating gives CASREDRVWYGYTF.

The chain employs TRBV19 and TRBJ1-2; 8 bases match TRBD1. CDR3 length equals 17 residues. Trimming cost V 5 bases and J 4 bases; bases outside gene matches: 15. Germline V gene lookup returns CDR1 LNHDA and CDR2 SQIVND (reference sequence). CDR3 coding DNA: TGTGCCAGTAGTTTCTCCGGGACAGGCCAACGAGGCTATGGCTACACCTTC. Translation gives CASSFSGTGQRGYGYTF.

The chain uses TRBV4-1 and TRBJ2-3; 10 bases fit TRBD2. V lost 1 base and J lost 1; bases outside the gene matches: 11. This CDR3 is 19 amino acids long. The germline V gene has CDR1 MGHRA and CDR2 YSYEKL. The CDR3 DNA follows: TGCGCCAGCAGCCAAGGGCTCCTAGCGGGGGCCAGGGGCACAGATACGCAGTATTTT. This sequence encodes CASSQGLLAGARGTDTQYF.

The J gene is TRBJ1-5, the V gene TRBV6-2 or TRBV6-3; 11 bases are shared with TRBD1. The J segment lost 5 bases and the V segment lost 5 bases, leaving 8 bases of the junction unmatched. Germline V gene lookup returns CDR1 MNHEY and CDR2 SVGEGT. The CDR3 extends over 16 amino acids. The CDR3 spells CASSARDRGLDQPQHF. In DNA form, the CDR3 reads TGTGCCAGCAGTGCGCGGGACAGGGGGTTGGATCAGCCCCAGCATTTT.

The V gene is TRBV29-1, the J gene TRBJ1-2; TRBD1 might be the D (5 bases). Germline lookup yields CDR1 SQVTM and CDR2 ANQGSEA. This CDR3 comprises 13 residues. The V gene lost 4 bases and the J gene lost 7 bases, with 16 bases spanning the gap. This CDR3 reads CSVGGVPDGGYTF. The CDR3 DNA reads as TGCAGCGTTGGGGGGGTCCCTGACGGTGGCTACACCTTC.

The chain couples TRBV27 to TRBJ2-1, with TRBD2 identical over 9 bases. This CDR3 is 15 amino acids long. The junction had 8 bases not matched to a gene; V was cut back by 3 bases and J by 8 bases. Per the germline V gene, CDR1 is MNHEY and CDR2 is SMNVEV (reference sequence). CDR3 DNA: TGTGCCAGCAGTTTCGTTCGAGCGGGGGGCCATGAGCAGTTCTTC. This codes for CASSFVRAGGHEQFF.

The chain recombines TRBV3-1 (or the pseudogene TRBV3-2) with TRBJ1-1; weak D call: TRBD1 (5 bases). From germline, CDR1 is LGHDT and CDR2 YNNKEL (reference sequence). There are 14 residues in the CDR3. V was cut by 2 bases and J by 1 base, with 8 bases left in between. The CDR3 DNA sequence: TGTGCCAGCAGCCAAAGCGACAGGAACACTGAAGCTTTCTTT. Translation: CASSQSDRNTEAFF.

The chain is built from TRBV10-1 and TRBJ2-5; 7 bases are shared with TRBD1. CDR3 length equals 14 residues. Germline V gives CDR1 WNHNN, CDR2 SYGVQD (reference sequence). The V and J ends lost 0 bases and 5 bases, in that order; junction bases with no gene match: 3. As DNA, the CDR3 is TGCGCCAGCAGTGAGTCAGGGGGCGCGGAGACCCAGTACTTC. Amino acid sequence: CASSESGGAETQYF.

CDR3 coding DNA: TGTGCCAGCAGTTTTACAAGAAATTACGAGCAGTACTTC. The encoded protein is CASSFTRNYEQYF. The chain is built from TRBV28 and TRBJ2-7; D remains ambiguous. V lost 3 bases and J 4 bases, leaving 10 bases between the germline ends. The germline V gene has CDR1 MDHEN and CDR2 SYDVKM. The CDR3 spans 13 residues.

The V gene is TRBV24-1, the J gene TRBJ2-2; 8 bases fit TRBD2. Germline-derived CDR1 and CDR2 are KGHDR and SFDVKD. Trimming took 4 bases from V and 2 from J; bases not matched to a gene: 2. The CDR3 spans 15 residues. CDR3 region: CATSEAGDNTGELFF. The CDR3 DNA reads TGTGCCACCAGTGAAGCGGGGGACAACACCGGGGAGCTGTTTTTT.

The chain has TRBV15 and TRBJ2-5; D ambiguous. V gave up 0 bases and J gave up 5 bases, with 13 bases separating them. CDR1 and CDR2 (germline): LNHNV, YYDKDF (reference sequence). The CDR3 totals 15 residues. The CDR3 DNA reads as TGTGCCACCAGCAGAGATGGCAGGTTTTCGGAGACCCAGTACTTC. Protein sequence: CATSRDGRFSETQYF. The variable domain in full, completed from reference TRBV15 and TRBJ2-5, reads DAMVIQNPRYQVTQFGKPVTLSCSQTLNHNVMYWYQQKSSQAPKLLFHYYDKDFNNEADTPDNFQSRRPNTSFCFLDIRSPGLGDTAMYLCATSRDGRFSETQYFGPGTRLLVL.

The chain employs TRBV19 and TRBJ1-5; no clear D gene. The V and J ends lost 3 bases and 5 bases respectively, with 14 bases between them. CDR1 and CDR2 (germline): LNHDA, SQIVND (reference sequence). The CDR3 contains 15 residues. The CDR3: CASSISSLRDQPQHF. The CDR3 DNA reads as TGTGCCAGTAGTATCTCATCCCTCCGGGATCAGCCCCAGCATTTT.

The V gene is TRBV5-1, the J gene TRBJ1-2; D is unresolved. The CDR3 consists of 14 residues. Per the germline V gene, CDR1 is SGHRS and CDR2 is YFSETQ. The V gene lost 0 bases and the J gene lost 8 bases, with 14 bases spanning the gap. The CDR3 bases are TGCGCCAGCAGCTTGGGGGAGGAGGGTTACGGCTACACCTTC. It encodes CASSLGEEGYGYTF.

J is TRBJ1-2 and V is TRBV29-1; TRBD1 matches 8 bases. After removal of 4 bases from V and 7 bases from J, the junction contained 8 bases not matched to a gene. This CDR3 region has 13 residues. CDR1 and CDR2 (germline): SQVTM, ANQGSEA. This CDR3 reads CSVVIGQGGGYTF. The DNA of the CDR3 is TGCAGCGTTGTTATAGGACAGGGAGGTGGCTACACCTTC.

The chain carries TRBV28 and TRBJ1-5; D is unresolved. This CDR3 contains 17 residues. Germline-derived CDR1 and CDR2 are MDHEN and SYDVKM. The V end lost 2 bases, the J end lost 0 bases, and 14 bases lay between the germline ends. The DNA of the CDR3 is TGTGCCAGCAGTTTACACGCCCCATCCTATAGCAATCAGCCCCAGCATTTT. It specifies CASSLHAPSYSNQPQHF.

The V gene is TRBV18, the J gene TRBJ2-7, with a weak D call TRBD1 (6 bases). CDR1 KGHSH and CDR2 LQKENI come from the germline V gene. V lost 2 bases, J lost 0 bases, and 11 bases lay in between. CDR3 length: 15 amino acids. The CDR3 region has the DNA TGTGCCAGCTCACCAGGGACACGGGGCTCCTACGAGCAGTACTTC. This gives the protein CASSPGTRGSYEQYF.

As DNA, the CDR3 is TGTGCCAGCAGTGCCTTGGACAGGGGGATTTCGATCACTGAAGCTTTCTTT. Its protein product is CASSALDRGISITEAFF. The chain has TRBV6-1 and TRBJ1-1; TRBD1 agrees at 10 bases. This CDR3 spans 17 amino acids. Germline-derived CDR1 and CDR2 are MNHNS and SASEGT. Germline trimming cut 4 bases from V and 4 bases from J; bases unmatched to any gene: 12.

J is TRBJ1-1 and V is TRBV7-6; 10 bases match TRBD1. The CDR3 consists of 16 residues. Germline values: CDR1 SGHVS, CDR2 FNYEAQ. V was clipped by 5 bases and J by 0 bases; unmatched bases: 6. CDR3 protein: CASSRGQGGLNTEAFF. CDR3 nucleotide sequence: TGTGCCAGCAGCCGAGGACAGGGGGGGTTGAACACTGAAGCTTTCTTT.

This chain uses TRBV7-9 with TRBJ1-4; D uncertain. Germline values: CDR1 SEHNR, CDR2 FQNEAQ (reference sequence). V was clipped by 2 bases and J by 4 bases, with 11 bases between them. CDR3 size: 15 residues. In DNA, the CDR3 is TGTGCCAGCAGCTTAATGTCTACGAGTAATGAAAAACTGTTTTTT. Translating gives CASSLMSTSNEKLFF.

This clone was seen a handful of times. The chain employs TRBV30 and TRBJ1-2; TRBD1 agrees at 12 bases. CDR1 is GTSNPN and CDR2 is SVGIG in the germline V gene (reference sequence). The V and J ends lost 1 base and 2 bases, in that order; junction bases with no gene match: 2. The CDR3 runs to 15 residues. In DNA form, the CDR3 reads TGTGCCTGGAGTGCCGGGACAGGGGGCAACTATGGCTACACCTTC. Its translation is CAWSAGTGGNYGYTF.

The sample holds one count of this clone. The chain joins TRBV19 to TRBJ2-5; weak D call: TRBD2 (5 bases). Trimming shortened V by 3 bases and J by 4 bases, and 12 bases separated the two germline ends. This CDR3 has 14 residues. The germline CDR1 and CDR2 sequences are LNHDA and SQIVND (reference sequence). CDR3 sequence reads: CASSIRSGSETQYF. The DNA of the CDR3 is TGTGCCAGTAGTATTCGGTCGGGGTCAGAGACCCAGTACTTC.